These T cell receptor beta chains were read from a single sample in a study of T-cell memory formation after mild COVID-19. TCRdb re-called the 5' RACE reads with MiXCR, one entry per CDR3 protein. The repertoire holds 140,000 to 150,000 distinct CDR3 sequences, around 27% seen once, with around 22% in the top ten. Sequences were obtained from PBMCs or a T cell subset sorted from them (not recorded which). The receptors here all came from an adult woman who had mild COVID-19 (a few samples of this study predate the infection). Cell type and time point are not known. Each CDR3 is given with its conserved first and last residue. Fields, in order: D gene, V gene, J gene, CDR3 length, CDR3 protein. A D gene is named only where the DNA matches it firmly.

NA,TRBV20-1,TRBJ2-2,13,CSASLGGTGELFF
NA,TRBV7-9,TRBJ1-6,13,CASSFPSNSPLHF
TRBD1,TRBV5-1,TRBJ2-3,19,CASSRQPIRQGASTDTQYF
NA,TRBV4-1,TRBJ2-7,15,CASSQARTEAYEQYF
TRBD1,TRBV2,TRBJ1-3,16,CASQTQTGPAGNTIYF
TRBD1,TRBV20-1,TRBJ1-1,14,CSARAGTGGTEAFF
NA,TRBV2,TRBJ2-2,17,CASSTPVVRGGTGELFF
NA,TRBV5-5,TRBJ2-5,14,CASSFFGNQETQYF
TRBD2,TRBV15,TRBJ2-3,17,CATSSGWASGRPRTQYF
TRBD1,TRBV29-1,TRBJ1-3,13,CSVVTGNGNTIYF
NA,TRBV9,TRBJ1-3,15,CASSVDGGSGNTIYF
NA,TRBV6-2/TRBV6-3,TRBJ2-7,12,CASSYGAHEQYF